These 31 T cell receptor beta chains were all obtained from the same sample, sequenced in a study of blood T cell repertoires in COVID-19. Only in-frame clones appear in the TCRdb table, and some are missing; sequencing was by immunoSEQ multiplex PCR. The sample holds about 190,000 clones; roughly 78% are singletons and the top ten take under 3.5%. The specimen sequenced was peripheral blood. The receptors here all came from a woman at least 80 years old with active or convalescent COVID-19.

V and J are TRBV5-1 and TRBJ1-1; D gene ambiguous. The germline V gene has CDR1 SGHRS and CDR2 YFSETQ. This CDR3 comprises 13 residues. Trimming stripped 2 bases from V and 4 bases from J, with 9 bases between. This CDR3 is CASSFQESTEAFF. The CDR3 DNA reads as TGCGCCAGCAGCTTCCAGGAAAGCACTGAAGCTTTCTTT. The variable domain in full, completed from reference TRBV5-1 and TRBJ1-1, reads KAGVTQTPRYLIKTRGQQVTLSCSPISGHRSVSWYQQTPGQGLQFLFEYFSETQRNKGNFPGRFSGRQFSNSRSEMNVSTLELGDSALYLCASSFQESTEAFFGQGTRLTVV.

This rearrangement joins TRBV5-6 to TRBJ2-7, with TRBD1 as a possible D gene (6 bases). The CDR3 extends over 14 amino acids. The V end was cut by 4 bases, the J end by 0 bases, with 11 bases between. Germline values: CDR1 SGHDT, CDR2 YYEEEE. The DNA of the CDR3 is TGTGCCAGCAGCCAGGACAGACGCTCCTACGAGCAGTACTTC. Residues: CASSQDRRSYEQYF.

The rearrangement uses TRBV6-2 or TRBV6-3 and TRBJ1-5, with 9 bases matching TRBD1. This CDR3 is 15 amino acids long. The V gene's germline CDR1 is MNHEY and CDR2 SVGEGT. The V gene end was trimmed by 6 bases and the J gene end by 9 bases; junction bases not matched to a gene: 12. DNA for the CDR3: TGTGCCAGCAGCGACAGGGGGAGTTCGGGGTGGCCCCAGCATTTT. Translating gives CASSDRGSSGWPQHF.

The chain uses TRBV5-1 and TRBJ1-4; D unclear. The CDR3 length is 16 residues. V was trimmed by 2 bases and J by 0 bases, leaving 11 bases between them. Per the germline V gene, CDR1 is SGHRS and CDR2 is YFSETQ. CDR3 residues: CASSFAAPPTNEKLFF. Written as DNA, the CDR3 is TGCGCCAGCAGCTTTGCAGCGCCGCCAACTAATGAAAAACTGTTTTTT. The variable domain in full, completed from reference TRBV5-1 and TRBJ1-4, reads KAGVTQTPRYLIKTRGQQVTLSCSPISGHRSVSWYQQTPGQGLQFLFEYFSETQRNKGNFPGRFSGRQFSNSRSEMNVSTLELGDSALYLCASSFAAPPTNEKLFFGSGTQLSVL.

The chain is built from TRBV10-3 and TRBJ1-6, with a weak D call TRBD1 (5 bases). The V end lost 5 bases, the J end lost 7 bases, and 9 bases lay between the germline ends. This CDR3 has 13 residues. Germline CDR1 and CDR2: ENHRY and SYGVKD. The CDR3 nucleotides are TGTGCCATCAGTTTCAGGGAAAATTCACCCCTCCACTTT. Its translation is CAISFRENSPLHF.

This CDR3 is CASSEGGARAKNIQYF. CDR3 sequence (DNA): TGTGCCAGCAGTGAAGGTGGGGCGCGGGCCAAAAACATTCAGTACTTC. V is TRBV6-1 and J is TRBJ2-4, with a weak D call TRBD1 (5 bases). The CDR3 covers 16 residues. Germline V gene sequence: CDR1 MNHNS, CDR2 SASEGT. The V end lost 1 base, the J end lost 1 base, and 11 bases lay between the germline ends.

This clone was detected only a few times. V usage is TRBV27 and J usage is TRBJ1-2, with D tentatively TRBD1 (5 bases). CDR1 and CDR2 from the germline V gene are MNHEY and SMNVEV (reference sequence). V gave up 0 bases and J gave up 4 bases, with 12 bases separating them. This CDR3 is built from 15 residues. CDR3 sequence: CASSLSGAFGYGYTF. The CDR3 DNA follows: TGTGCCAGCAGTTTATCTGGGGCCTTTGGCTATGGCTACACCTTC.

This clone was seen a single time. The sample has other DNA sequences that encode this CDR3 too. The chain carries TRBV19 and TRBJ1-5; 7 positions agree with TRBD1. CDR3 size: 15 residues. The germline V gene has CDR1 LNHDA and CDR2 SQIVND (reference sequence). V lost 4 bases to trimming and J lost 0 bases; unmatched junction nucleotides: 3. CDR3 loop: CASSTQGLSNQPQHF. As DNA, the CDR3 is TGTGCCAGTAGTACACAGGGGCTTAGCAATCAGCCCCAGCATTTT.

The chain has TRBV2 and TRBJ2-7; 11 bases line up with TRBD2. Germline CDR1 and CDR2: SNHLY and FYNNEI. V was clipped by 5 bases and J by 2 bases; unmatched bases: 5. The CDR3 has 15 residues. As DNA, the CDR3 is TGTGCCAGCAGTCCCAGGGGACTAGCGGCCTACGAGCAGTACTTC. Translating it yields CASSPRGLAAYEQYF.

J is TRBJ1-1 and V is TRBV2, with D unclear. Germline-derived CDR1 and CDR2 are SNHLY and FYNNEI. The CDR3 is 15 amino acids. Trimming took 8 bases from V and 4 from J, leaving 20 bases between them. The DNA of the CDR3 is TGTGCCAGCGGAAAGCGCAGTTCTTTTAGCACTGAAGCTTTCTTT. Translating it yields CASGKRSSFSTEAFF.

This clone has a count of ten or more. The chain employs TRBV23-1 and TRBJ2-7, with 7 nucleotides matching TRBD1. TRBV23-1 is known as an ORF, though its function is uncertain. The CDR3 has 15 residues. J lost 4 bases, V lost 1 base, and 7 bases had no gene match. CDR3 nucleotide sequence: TGCGCCAGCAGTCAATGTCGCAGGGGGAATTACGAGCAGTACTTC. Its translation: CASSQCRRGNYEQYF.

Here the CDR3 reads CASSRPGLASDTQYF. CDR3 coding DNA: TGTGCCAGCAGCCGCCCGGGACTAGCGTCAGATACGCAGTATTTT. The chain is built from TRBV6-6 and TRBJ2-3; TRBD2 agrees at 10 bases. CDR3 length: 15 amino acids. Germline values: CDR1 MNHNY, CDR2 SVGAGI (reference sequence). Trimming at V came to 6 bases and at J to 4 bases, leaving 7 bases not matched to a gene.

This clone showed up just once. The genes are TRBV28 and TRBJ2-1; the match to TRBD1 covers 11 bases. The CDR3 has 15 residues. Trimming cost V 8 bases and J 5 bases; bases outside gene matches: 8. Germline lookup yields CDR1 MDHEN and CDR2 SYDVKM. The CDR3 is CASPPGTGGNNEQFF. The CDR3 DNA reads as TGTGCCAGCCCTCCCGGGACAGGGGGGAACAATGAGCAGTTCTTC.

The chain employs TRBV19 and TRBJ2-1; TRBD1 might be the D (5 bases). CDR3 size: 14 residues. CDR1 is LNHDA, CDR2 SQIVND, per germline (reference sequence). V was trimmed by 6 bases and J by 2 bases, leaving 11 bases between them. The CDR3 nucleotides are TGTGCCAGTAGCGACGACAGAACCTACAATGAGCAGTTCTTC. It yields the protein CASSDDRTYNEQFF.

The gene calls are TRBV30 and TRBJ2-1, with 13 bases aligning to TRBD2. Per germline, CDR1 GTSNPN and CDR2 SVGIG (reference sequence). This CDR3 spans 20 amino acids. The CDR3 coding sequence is TGTGAATTTGGTCAAGTCCCACTAGCGGGGGGGCCGAGCTCCTACAATGAGCAGTTCTTC. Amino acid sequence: CEFGQVPLAGGPSSYNEQFF.

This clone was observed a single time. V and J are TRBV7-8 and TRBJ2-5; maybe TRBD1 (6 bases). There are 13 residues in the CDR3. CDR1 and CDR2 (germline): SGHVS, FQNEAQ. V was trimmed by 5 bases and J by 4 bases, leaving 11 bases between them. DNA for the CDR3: TGTGCCAGCAGCCTCCAACAGGGAGAGACCCAGTACTTC. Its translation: CASSLQQGETQYF.

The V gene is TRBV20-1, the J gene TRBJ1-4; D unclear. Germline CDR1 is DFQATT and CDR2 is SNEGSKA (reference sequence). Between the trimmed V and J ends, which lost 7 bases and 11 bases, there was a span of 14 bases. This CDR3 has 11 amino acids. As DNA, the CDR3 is TGCAGTGTAAACGGTCCGGAGAAACTGTTTTTT. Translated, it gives CSVNGPEKLFF.

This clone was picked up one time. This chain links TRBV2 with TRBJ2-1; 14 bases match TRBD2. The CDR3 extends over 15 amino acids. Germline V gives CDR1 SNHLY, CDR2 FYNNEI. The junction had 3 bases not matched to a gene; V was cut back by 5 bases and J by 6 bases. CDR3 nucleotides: TGTGCCAGCAGTCGAGGACTAGCGGGGGGCAATGAGCAGTTCTTC. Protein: CASSRGLAGGNEQFF.

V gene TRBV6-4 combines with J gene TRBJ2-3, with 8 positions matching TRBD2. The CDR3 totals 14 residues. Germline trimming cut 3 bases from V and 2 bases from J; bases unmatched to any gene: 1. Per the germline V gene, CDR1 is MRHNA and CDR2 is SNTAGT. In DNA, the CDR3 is TGTGCCAGCAGTGAGCGGGGGGCCACAGATACGCAGTATTTT. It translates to CASSERGATDTQYF.

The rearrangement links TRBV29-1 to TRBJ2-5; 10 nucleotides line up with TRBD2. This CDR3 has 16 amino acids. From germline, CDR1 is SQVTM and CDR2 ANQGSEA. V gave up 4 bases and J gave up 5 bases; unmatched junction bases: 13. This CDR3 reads CSVAAGGLGPSETQYF. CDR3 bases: TGCAGCGTTGCAGCGGGGGGGCTCGGTCCTTCGGAGACCCAGTACTTC.

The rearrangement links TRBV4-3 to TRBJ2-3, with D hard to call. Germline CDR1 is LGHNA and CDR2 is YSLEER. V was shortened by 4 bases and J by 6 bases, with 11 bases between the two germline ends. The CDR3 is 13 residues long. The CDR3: CASSPRWPDTQYF. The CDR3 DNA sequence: TGCGCCAGCAGCCCCCGATGGCCCGATACGCAGTATTTT.

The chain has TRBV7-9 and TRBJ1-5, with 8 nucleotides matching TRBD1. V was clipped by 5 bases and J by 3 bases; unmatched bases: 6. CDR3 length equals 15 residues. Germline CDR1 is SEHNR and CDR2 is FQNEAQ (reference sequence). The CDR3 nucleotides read TGTGCCAGCAGCCGCGGACAGGGCCACAATCAGCCCCAGCATTTT. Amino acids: CASSRGQGHNQPQHF. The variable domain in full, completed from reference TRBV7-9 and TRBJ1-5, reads DTGVSQNPRHKITKRGQNVTFRCDPISEHNRLYWYRQTLGQGPEFLTYFQNEAQLEKSRLLSDRFSAERPKGSFSTLEIQRTEQGDSAMYLCASSRGQGHNQPQHFGDGTRLSIL.

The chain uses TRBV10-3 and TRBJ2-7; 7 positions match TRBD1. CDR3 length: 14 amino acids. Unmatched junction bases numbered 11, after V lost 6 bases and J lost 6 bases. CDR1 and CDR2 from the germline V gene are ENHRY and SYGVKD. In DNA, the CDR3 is TGTGCCATCAGAGCAGATAGGGACAGAATCGAGCAGTACTTC. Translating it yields CAIRADRDRIEQYF.

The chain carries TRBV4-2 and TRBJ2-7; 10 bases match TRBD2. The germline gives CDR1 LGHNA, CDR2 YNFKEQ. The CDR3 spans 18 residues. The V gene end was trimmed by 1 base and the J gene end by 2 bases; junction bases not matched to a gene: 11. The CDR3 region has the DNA TGTGCCAGCAGCCAAGGAAGGATCGGGACTAGCGATCCCTACGAGCAGTACTTC. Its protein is CASSQGRIGTSDPYEQYF.

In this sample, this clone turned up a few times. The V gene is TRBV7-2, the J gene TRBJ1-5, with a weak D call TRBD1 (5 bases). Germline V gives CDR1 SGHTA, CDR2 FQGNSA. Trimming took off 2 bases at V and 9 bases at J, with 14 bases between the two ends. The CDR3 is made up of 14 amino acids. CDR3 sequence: CASSLWGGLSPQHF. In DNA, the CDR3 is TGTGCCAGCAGCTTATGGGGCGGACTATCGCCCCAGCATTTT.

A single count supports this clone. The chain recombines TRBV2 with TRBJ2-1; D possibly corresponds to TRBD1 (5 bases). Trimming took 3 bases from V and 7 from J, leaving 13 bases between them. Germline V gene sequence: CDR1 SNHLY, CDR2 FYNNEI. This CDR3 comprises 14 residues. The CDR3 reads CASSDRTSLNEQFF. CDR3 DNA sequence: TGTGCCAGCAGTGACAGGACATCTCTAAATGAGCAGTTCTTC.

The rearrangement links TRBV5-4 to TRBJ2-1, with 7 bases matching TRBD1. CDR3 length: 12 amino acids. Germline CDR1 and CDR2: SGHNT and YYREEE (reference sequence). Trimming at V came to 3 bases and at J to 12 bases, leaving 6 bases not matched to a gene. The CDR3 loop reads CASSYPGQRQFF. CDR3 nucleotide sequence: TGTGCCAGCAGCTACCCGGGACAGAGGCAGTTCTTC.

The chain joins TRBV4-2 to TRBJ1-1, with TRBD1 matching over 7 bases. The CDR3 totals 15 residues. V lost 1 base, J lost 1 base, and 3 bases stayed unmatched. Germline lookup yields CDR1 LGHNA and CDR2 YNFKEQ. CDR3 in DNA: TGTGCCAGCAGCCAAGCCGGGACAGAGAACACTGAAGCTTTCTTT. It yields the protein CASSQAGTENTEAFF.

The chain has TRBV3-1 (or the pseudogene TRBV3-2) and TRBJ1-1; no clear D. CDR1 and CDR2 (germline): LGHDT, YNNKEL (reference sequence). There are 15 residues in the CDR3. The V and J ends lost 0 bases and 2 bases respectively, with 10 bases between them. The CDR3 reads CASSQERTVNTEAFF. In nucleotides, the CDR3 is TGTGCCAGCAGCCAAGAGCGAACGGTAAACACTGAAGCTTTCTTT.

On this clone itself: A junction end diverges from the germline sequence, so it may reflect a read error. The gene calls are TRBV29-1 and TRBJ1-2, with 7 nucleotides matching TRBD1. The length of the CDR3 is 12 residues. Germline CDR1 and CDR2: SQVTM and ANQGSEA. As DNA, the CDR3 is TGCAGCGTCGAAGCTGGACAGGAGGGCTACACCTTC. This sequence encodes CSVEAGQEGYTF.

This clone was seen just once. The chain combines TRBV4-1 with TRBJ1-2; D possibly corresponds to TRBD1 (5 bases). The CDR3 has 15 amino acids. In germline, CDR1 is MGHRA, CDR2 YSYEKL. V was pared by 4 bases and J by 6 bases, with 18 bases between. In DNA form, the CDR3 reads TGCGCCAGCAGCCTAAGATCCCAGGGCGGGGATGGCTACACCTTC. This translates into CASSLRSQGGDGYTF.